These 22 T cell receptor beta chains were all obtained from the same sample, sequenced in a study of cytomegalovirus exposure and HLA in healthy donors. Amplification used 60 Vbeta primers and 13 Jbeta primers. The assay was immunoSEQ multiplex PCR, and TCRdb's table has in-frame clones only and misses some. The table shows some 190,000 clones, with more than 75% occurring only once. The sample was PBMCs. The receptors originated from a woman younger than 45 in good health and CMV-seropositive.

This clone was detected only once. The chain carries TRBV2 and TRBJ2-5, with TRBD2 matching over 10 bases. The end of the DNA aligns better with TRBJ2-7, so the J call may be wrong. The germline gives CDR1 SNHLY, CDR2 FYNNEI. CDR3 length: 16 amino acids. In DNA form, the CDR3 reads TGTGCCAGACGACAGGGGCGGGCTAGCGGGAGTTACGAGCAGTACTTC. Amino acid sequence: CARRQGRASGSYEQYF.

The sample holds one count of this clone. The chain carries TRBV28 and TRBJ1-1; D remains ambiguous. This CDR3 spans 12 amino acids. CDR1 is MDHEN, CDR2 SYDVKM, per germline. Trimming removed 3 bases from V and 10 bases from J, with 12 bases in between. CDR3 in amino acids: CASSFTRGGAFF. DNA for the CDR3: TGTGCCAGCAGTTTTACCCGCGGTGGAGCTTTCTTT.

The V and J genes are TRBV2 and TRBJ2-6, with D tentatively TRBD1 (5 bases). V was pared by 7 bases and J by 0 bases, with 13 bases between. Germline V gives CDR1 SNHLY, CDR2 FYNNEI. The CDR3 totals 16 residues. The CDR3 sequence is CASKQGLSSGANVLTF. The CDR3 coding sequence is TGTGCCAGCAAGCAGGGTCTCAGCTCTGGGGCCAACGTCCTGACTTTC.

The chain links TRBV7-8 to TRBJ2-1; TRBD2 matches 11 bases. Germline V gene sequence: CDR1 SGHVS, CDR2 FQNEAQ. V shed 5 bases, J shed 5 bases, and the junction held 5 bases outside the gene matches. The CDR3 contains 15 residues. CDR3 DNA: TGTGCCAGCAGCCCTCTAGCGGGGGGAGACAATGAGCAGTTCTTC. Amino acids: CASSPLAGGDNEQFF.

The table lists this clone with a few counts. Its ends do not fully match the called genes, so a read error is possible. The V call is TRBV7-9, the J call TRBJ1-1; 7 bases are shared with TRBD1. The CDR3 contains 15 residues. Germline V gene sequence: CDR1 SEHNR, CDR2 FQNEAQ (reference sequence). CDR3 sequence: CSSSSTGTENTEAFF. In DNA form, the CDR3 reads TGTTCCAGCAGCTCTACTGGGACAGAGAACACTGAAGCTTTCTTT.

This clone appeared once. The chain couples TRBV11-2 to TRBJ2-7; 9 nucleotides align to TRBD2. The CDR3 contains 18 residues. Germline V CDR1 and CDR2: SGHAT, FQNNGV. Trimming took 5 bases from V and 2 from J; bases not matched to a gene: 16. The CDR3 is CASSRLAPRTSETYEQYF. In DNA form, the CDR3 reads TGTGCCAGCAGCCGACTGGCCCCCAGGACTAGCGAAACCTACGAGCAGTACTTC.

The CDR3 region is CAWSVGAGGQETQYF. CDR3 nucleotide sequence: TGTGCCTGGAGTGTAGGAGCGGGGGGACAAGAGACCCAGTACTTC. V gene TRBV30 combines with J gene TRBJ2-5; 9 nucleotides agree with TRBD2. The CDR3 contains 15 residues. The germline gives CDR1 GTSNPN, CDR2 SVGIG (reference sequence). After removal of 0 bases from V and 2 bases from J, the junction contained 4 bases not matched to a gene.

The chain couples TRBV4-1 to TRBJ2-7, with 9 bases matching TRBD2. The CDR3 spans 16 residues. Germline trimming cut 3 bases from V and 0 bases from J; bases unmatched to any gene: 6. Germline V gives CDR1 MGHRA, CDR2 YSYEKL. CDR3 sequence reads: CASSHRSGGNSYEQYF. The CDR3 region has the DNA TGCGCCAGCAGCCATCGCAGCGGGGGGAACTCCTACGAGCAGTACTTC.

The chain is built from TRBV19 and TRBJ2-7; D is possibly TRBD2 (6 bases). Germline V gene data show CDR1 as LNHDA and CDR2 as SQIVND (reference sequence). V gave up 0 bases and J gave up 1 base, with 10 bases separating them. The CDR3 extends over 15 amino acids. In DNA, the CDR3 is TGTGCCAGTAGTATAGAGGCAGGGAGGTCCTACGAGCAGTACTTC. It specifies CASSIEAGRSYEQYF.

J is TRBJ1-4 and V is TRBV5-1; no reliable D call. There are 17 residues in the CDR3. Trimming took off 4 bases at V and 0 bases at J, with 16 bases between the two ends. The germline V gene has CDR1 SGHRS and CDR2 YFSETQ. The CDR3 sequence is CASSERPLLATNEKLFF. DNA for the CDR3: TGCGCCAGCAGCGAGAGGCCGCTTCTCGCAACTAATGAAAAACTGTTTTTT. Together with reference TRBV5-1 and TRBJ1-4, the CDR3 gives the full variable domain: KAGVTQTPRYLIKTRGQQVTLSCSPISGHRSVSWYQQTPGQGLQFLFEYFSETQRNKGNFPGRFSGRQFSNSRSEMNVSTLELGDSALYLCASSERPLLATNEKLFFGSGTQLSVL.

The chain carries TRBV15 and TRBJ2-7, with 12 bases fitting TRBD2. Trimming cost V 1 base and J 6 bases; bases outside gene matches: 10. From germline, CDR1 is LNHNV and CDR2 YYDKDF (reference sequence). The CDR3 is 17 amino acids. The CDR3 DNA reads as TGTGCCACCAGCAGAGGCAGACTAGCGGGGGCATGGTGCGAGCAGTACTTC. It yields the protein CATSRGRLAGAWCEQYF.

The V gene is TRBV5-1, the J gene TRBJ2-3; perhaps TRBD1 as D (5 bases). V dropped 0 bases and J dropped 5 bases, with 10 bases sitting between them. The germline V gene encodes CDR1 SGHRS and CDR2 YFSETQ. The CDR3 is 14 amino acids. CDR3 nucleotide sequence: TGCGCCAGCAGCTTGGGACAGCCCCGAGATACGCAGTATTTT. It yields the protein CASSLGQPRDTQYF.

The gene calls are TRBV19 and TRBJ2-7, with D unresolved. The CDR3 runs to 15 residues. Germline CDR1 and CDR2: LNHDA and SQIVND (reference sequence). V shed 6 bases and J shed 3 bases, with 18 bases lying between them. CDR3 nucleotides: TGTGCCAGTAGGTTAGACACGTCCCCGTTCTACGAGCAGTACTTC. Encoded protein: CASRLDTSPFYEQYF.

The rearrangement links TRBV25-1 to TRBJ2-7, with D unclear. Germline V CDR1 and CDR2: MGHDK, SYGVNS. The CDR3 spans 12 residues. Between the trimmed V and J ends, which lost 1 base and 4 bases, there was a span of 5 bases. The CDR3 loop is CASSESGYEQYF. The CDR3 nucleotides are TGTGCCAGCAGTGAATCAGGTTACGAGCAGTACTTC.

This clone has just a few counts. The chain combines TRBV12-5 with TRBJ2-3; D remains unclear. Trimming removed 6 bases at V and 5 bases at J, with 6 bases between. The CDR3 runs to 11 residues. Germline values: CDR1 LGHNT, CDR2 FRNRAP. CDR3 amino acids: CASGVRDTQYF. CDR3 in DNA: TGTGCTAGTGGGGTGCGAGATACGCAGTATTTT.

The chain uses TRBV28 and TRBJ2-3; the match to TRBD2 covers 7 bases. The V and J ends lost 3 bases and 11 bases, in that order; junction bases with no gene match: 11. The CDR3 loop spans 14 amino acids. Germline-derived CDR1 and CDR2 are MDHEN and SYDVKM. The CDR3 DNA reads TGTGCCAGCAGTTTCCCCAGGAGCGGGGACCGGCAGTATTTT. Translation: CASSFPRSGDRQYF.

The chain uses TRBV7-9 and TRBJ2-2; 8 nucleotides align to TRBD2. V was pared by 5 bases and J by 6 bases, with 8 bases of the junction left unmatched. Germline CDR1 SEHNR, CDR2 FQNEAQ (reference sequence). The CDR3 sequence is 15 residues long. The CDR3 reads CASSVRAGEAGELFF. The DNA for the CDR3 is TGTGCCAGCAGCGTCAGAGCGGGAGAGGCCGGGGAGCTGTTTTTT.

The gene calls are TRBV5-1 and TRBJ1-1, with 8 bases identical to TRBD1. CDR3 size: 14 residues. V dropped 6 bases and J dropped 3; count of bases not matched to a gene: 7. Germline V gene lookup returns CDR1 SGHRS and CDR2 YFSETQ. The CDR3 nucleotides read TGCGCCAGCACCCCCGGACAGGGTGACACTGAAGCTTTCTTT. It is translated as CASTPGQGDTEAFF.

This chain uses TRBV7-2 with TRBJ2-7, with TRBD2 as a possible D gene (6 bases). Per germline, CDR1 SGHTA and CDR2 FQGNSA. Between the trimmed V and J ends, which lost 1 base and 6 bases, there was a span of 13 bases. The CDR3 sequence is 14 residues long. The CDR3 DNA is TGTGCCAGCAGCTTAGACCCGTCGGGGGTCGAGCAGTACTTC. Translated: CASSLDPSGVEQYF.

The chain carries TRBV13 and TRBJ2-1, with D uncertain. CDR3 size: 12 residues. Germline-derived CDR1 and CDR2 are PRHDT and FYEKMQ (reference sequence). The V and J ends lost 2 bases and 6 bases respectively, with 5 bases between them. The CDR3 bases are TGTGCCAGCAGCTTAAGGAGCAATGAGCAGTTCTTC. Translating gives CASSLRSNEQFF.

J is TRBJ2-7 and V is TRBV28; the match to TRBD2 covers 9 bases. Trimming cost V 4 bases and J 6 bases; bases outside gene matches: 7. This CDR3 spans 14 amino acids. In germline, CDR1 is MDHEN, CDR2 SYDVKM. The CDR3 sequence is CASSSMRGGREQYF. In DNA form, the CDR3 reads TGTGCCAGCAGTTCCATGCGGGGGGGCCGCGAGCAGTACTTC.

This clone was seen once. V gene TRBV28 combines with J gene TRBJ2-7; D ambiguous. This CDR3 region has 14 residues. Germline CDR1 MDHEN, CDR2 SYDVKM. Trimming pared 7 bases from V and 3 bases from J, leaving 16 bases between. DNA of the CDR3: TGTGCCAGCACCCCTCAGGCCCAGAACTACGAGCAGTACTTC. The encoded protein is CASTPQAQNYEQYF.